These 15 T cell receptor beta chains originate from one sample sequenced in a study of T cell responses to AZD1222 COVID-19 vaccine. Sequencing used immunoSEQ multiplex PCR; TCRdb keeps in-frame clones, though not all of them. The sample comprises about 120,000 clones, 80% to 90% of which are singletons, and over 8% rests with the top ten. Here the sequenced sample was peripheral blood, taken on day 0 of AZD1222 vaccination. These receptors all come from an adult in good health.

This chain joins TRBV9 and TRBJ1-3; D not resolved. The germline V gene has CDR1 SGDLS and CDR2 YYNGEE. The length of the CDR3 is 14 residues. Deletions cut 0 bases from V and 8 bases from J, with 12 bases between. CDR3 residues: CASSVGSVLDTIYF. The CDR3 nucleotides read TGTGCCAGCAGCGTAGGTTCCGTTCTGGACACCATATATTTT.

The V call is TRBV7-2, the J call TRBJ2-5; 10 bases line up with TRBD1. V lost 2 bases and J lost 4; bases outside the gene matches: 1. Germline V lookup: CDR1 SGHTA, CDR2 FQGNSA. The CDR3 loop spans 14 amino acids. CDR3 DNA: TGTGCCAGCAGCTTATGGGACAGGGGAGAGACCCAGTACTTC. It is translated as CASSLWDRGETQYF.

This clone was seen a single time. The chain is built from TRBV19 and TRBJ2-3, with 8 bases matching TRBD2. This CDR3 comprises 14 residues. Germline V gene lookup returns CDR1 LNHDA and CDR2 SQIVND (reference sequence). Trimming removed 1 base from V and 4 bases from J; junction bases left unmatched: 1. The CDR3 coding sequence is TGTGCCAGTAGTATAGGGACTAGCCCAGATACGCAGTATTTT. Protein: CASSIGTSPDTQYF.

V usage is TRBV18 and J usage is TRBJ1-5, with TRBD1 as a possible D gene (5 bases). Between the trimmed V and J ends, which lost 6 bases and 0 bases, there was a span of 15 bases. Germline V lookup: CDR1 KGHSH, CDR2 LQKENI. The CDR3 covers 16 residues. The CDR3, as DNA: TGTGCCAGCTCTCGGGACCGTTCCGTTAGCAATCAGCCCCAGCATTTT. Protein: CASSRDRSVSNQPQHF.

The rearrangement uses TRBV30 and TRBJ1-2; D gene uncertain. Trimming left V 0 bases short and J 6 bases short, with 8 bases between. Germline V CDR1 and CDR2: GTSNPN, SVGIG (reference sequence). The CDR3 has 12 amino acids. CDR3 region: CAWSVTVNGYTF. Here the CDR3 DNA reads TGTGCCTGGAGTGTAACAGTGAATGGCTACACCTTC.

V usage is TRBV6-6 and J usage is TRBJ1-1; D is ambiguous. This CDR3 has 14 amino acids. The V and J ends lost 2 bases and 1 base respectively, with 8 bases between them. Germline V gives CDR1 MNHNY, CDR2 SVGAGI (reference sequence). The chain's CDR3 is CASSYDIPNTEAFF. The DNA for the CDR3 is TGTGCCAGCAGTTACGATATCCCGAACACTGAAGCTTTCTTT.

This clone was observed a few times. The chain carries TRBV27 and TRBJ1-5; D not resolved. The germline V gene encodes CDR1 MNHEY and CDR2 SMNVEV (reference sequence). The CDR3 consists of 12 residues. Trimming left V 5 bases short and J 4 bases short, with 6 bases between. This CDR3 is CASSPINQPQHF. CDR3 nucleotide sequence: TGTGCCAGCAGTCCTATTAATCAGCCCCAGCATTTT.

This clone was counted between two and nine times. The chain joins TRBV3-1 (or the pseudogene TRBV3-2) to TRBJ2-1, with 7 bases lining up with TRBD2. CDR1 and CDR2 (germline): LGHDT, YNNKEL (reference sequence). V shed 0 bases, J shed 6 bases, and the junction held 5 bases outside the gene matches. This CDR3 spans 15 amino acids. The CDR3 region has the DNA TGTGCCAGCAGCCAAGATCCCTCTAGCGGCAATGAGCAGTTCTTC. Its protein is CASSQDPSSGNEQFF.

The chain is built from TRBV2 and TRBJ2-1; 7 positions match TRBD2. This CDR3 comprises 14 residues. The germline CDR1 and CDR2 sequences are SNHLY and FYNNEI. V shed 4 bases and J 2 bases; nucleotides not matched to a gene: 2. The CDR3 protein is CASSGDYPYNEQFF. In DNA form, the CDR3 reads TGTGCCAGCAGTGGGGACTACCCCTACAATGAGCAGTTCTTC. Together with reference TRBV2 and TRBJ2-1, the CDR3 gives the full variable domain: EPEVTQTPSHQVTQMGQEVILRCVPISNHLYFYWYRQILGQKVEFLVSFYNNEISEKSEIFDDQFSVERPDGSNFTLKIRSTKLEDSAMYFCASSGDYPYNEQFFGPGTRLTVL.

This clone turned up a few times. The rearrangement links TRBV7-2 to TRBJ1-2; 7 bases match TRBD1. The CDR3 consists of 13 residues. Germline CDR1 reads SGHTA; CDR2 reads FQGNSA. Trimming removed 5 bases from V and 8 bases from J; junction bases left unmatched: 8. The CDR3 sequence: CASSSQGVKGYTF. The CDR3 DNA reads TGTGCCAGCAGCAGTCAGGGGGTAAAGGGCTACACCTTC. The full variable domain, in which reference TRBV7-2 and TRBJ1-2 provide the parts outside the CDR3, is GAGVSQSPSNKVTEKGKDVELRCDPISGHTALYWYRQSLGQGLEFLIYFQGNSAPDKSGLPSDRFSAERTGGSVSTLTIQRTQQEDSAVYLCASSSQGVKGYTFGSGTRLTVV.

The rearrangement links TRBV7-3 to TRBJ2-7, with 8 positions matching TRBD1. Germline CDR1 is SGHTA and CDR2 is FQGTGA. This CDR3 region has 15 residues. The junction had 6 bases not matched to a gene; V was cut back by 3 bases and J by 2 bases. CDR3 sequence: CASSLGDRPPYEQYF. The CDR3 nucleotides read TGTGCCAGCAGCTTGGGGGACAGGCCTCCCTACGAGCAGTACTTC.

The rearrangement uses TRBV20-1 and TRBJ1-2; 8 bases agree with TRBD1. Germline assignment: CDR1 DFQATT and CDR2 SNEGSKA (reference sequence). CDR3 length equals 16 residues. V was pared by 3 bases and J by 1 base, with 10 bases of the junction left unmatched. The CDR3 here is CSASHPDRARNYGYTF. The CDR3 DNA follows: TGCAGTGCTAGTCACCCGGACAGGGCCCGTAACTATGGCTACACCTTC.

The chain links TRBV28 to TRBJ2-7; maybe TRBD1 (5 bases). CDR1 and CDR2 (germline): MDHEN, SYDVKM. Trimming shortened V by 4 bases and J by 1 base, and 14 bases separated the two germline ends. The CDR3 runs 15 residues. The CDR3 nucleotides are TGTGCCAGCAGTTCCCCTCGGGCAGGGTCCTACGAGCAGTACTTC. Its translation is CASSSPRAGSYEQYF.

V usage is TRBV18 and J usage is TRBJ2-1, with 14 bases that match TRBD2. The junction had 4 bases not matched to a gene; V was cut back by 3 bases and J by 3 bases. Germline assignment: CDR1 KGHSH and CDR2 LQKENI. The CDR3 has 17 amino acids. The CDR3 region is CASSPTGLAGVYNEQFF. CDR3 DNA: TGTGCCAGCTCACCTACGGGACTAGCGGGAGTCTACAATGAGCAGTTCTTC.

In DNA form, the CDR3 reads TGTGCCAGCAGCTTAGGGACAGGGTCTCTCGAGCAGTACTTC. The encoded protein is CASSLGTGSLEQYF. The gene calls are TRBV7-9 and TRBJ2-7; TRBD1 matches 8 bases. Germline-derived CDR1 and CDR2 are SEHNR and FQNEAQ (reference sequence). The CDR3 covers 14 residues. Trimming took 1 base from V and 6 from J; bases not matched to a gene: 5.